These T cell receptor beta chains were read from a single sample in a study of regulatory T cells in long-lasting Graves disease. A single record per CDR3 protein comes from TCRdb applying MiXCR to the multiplex PCR reads. The table has about half a million distinct CDR3 sequences, under 25% seen once; the top ten hold around 12%. This specimen was peripheral blood mononuclear cells (PBMCs), taken when the disease was refractory, from a patient treated with antithyroid drugs. The receptors shown here come from a female donor with Graves disease. The CDR3 runs from the conserved cysteine through the conserved F or W. The order of the fields is V gene, clone size, J gene, D gene, CDR3 DNA, CDR3 protein. The D gene is left open where the match is weak. Part of the rows lack a size; the others show once, few, many or a class for expanded clones.

>TRBV19|few|TRBJ2-7|.
TGTGCCACCGCTAACTATTACGAGCAGTACTTC
CATANYYEQYF
>TRBV4-1|few|TRBJ2-7|.
TGCGCCAGCAGCCAAGAGGCCAGCTTACGCTACGAGCAGTACTTC
CASSQEASLRYEQYF
>TRBV12-3/TRBV12-4|few|TRBJ2-4|TRBD2
TGTGCCAGCAGTTTAGGGGGGGGGGGCAAAAACATTCAGTACTTC
CASSLGGGGKNIQYF
>TRBV12-3/TRBV12-4|few|TRBJ1-2|TRBD1
TGTGCCAGCAGCCGGCTGGGACAGGGGGCCAACTATGGCTACACCTTC
CASSRLGQGANYGYTF
>TRBV7-2|few|TRBJ1-1|.
TGTGCCAGCAGCTTACAGCAGGGCGCTGAAGCTTTCTTT
CASSLQQGAEAFF
>TRBV28|many|TRBJ2-6|.
TGTGCCAGCAGTTTATCTAGGTGGCAGATCTCTGGGGCCAACGTCCTGACTTTC
CASSLSRWQISGANVLTF
>TRBV7-2|many|TRBJ2-7|TRBD1
TGTGCCAGCAGCCCCCAGACAGGGGGGTACGAGCAGTACTTC
CASSPQTGGYEQYF
>TRBV11-3|.|TRBJ1-1|.
TGTGCCAGCAGCTTAAGGGAGACGACTGAAGCTTTCTTT
CASSLRETTEAFF
>TRBV5-5|.|TRBJ1-4|TRBD1
TGTGCCAGCAGCTTACAGGGGGCCCTGGCGGAAAAACTGTTTTTT
CASSLQGALAEKLFF
>TRBV4-1|.|TRBJ1-5|.
TGCGCCAGCAGCCAACTCGGGGCAGGGCATCAGCCCCAGCATTTT
CASSQLGAGHQPQHF
>TRBV7-2|many|TRBJ1-6|.
TGTGCCAGCAGCTTTCGAGATTCACCCCTCCACTTT
CASSFRDSPLHF
>TRBV12-3/TRBV12-4|many|TRBJ2-7|TRBD2
TGTGCCAGCAGCCAAATGGGACTAGATCTCTACGAGCAGTACTTC
CASSQMGLDLYEQYF
>TRBV3-1|.|TRBJ2-2|.
TGTGCCAGCAGCCAATTCACAGGGAACACCGGGGAGCTGTTTTTT
CASSQFTGNTGELFF
>TRBV11-2|many|TRBJ2-5|TRBD1
TGTGCCAGCAGCTCCAAAGGGGGGGACAGGGCGGCAGAGACCCAGTACTTC
CASSSKGGDRAAETQYF
>TRBV6-5|.|TRBJ2-7|TRBD2
TGTGCCAGCAGTTACTCGGGGGGGTTCGAGCAGTACTTC
CASSYSGGFEQYF
>TRBV6-1|.|TRBJ1-5|TRBD1
TGTGCCAGCAGGACAGGGACAGGGTGGGCTTCGTGGCCCCAGCATTTT
CASRTGTGWASWPQHF
>TRBV24-1|few|TRBJ2-1|.
TGTGCCACCAGTGAGCGAGGACAGACGTCTTCCGAGCAGTTCTTC
CATSERGQTSSEQFF
>TRBV20-1|.|TRBJ2-2|TRBD2
TGCAGTGCTAACTCTCAGCGGGGGATGACGAACACCGGGGAGCTGTTTTTT
CSANSQRGMTNTGELFF
>TRBV2|many|TRBJ1-1|.
TGTGCCAGCAGTGAAAGGATACCCCGTGAGAACACTGAAGCTTTCTTT
CASSERIPRENTEAFF
>TRBV6-1|many|TRBJ1-2|.
TGTGCCAGCAGTGAAGCGAGGGACGGCTATGGCTACACCTTC
CASSEARDGYGYTF
>TRBV28|.|TRBJ2-2|.
TGTGCCAGCGGAGCCGTAACCGGGGAGCTGTTTTTT
CASGAVTGELFF
>TRBV27|many|TRBJ2-7|.
TGTGCCAGCAGTTTGCCGGGAAAAGAGCAGTACTTC
CASSLPGKEQYF
>TRBV30|.|TRBJ2-7|TRBD1
TGTGCCTGGAGGAGGGGACAGGGCATCCCCTACGAGCAGTACTTC
CAWRRGQGIPYEQYF
>TRBV20-1|many|TRBJ2-2|.
TGCAGTGCTAGAAGGGGGGCGAACACCGGGGAGCTGTTTTTT
CSARRGANTGELFF
>TRBV12-3/TRBV12-4|many|TRBJ2-7|.
TGTGCCAGCAGTACCGGACCACCCTACGAGCAGTACTTC
CASSTGPPYEQYF
>TRBV10-2|.|TRBJ1-5|TRBD1
TGCGCCAGCAGTGAGCGTGGACAGGGGGCATCGCCCCAGCATTTT
CASSERGQGASPQHF
>TRBV4-2|few|TRBJ2-5|.
TGTGCCAGCAGCCAAGATCGAGGGCTACAAGAGACCCAGTACTTC
CASSQDRGLQETQYF
>TRBV19|few|TRBJ1-5|.
TGTGCCAGTAGTATCGATGCCCTAGGGCCCCAGCATTTT
CASSIDALGPQHF
>TRBV27|many|TRBJ2-6|TRBD1
TGTGCCAGCACCGACGACAGGGCGTTTCATTACTCTGGGGCCAACGTCCTGACTTTC
CASTDDRAFHYSGANVLTF
>TRBV2|.|TRBJ2-3|TRBD2
TGTGCCAGCAGTGACGGCGGGAGAAGCACAGATACGCAGTATTTT
CASSDGGRSTDTQYF